Listed below are T cell receptor beta chains from one sample, sequenced in a study of blood T cell repertoires in COVID-19. Only in-frame clones appear in the TCRdb table, and some are missing; sequencing was by immunoSEQ multiplex PCR. The sample contains approximately 200,000 clones, around 85% of which appear only once. The specimen was peripheral blood. Receptor source: a woman between 50 and 59 years old with acute or convalescent COVID-19. CDR3s include the opening cysteine and the closing phenylalanine or tryptophan. A D gene is named only where the DNA matches it firmly. Clone size appears in some rows only: once, few, many, or a class for an expanded clone.

V	J	size	D	DNA	CDR3
TRBV14	TRBJ1-4	NA	NA	TGTGCCAGCAGCCAACCCTATTGGGGGGGGCGAGGGGAAAAACTGTTTTTT	CASSQPYWGGRGEKLFF
TRBV12-5	TRBJ2-1	NA	NA	TGTGCTAGTGGTTTGGACCAACCAGGCTACAATGAGCAGTTCTTC	CASGLDQPGYNEQFF
TRBV9	TRBJ1-1	NA	TRBD1	TGTGCCAGCAGCGTAGTAGACAGGGGGCAGTTCACTGAAGCTTTCTTT	CASSVVDRGQFTEAFF
TRBV2	TRBJ2-7	NA	NA	TGTGCCGGCGAAGGGGGCGAGCAGTACTTC	CAGEGGEQYF
TRBV28	TRBJ2-7	NA	NA	TGTGCCAGCAGTTTAACCGGGGGGCTTTTCTCCTACGAGCAGTACTTC	CASSLTGGLFSYEQYF
TRBV4-1	TRBJ2-5	NA	TRBD1	TGCGCCAGCAGCCAAGCACAGGGGGCGCATGGTGGGACCCAGTACTTC	CASSQAQGAHGGTQYF
TRBV11-2	TRBJ1-3	NA	NA	TGTGCCAGCAGCTTAGATCTGGCAGGCTCTGGAAACACCATATATTTT	CASSLDLAGSGNTIYF
TRBV5-4	TRBJ1-2	once	NA	TGTGCCAGCAGCTTGGAGAAGCGGAGGGACTATGGCTACACCTTC	CASSLEKRRDYGYTF
TRBV29-1	TRBJ2-7	NA	TRBD1	TGCAGCGTTTCCGGGACAGGGGACTTTTACGAGCAGTACTTC	CSVSGTGDFYEQYF
TRBV15	TRBJ2-3	NA	NA	TGTGCCACCAGCAGAACTAGCACAGATACGCAGTATTTT	CATSRTSTDTQYF
TRBV14	TRBJ2-2	NA	TRBD1	TGTGCCAGCAGCCAAGCCGAGGCAGGGGGATACACCGGGGAGCTGTTTTTT	CASSQAEAGGYTGELFF
TRBV11-3	TRBJ2-3	NA	NA	TGTGCCAGCAGCTTATCTCCTAGCGCTAGCACAGATACGCAGTATTTT	CASSLSPSASTDTQYF
TRBV2	TRBJ1-5	NA	NA	TGTGCCAGCAGCGGGACGGGAGATCAGCCCCAGCATTTT	CASSGTGDQPQHF
TRBV3-1/TRBV3-2	TRBJ1-5	NA	NA	TGTGCCAGCAGCCACGGGGGGGCGCATATCAATCAGCCCCAGCATTTT	CASSHGGAHINQPQHF